These T cell receptor beta chains were read from a single sample in a study of Graves' ophthalmopathy and Graves' hyperthyroidism. TCRdb reprocessed the multiplex PCR reads with MiXCR, giving one entry per CDR3 protein. The sample lists some 370,000 distinct CDR3 sequences; about 18% were seen once. Material for sequencing was peripheral blood. These receptors were taken from an adult woman with stable Graves' hyperthyroidism. Both conserved end residues are trimmed from each CDR3.

v_call cdr3_aa
TRBV27 ASSFPGRRGYT
TRBV12-3/TRBV12-4 ASIQGSGELF
TRBV10-3 AIRDGDSGANVLT
TRBV28 ASSSASGAQETQY
TRBV11-2 ASSPLGRTYEQY
TRBV10-3 AITGNTGELF
TRBV20-1 SARPPGGFGNYGYT
TRBV12-3/TRBV12-4 ASSQDRGRHEQY
TRBV12-3/TRBV12-4 ASSRLSGRAGANVLT
TRBV27 ASRDSYTGELF
TRBV12-3/TRBV12-4 ASTLRTGAKSPLH
TRBV15 ATSRDGQEISEETQY
TRBV19 ASTGFNQPQH
TRBV29-1 SAELRLNTEAF
TRBV4-1 ASSTRSSYEQY
TRBV6-2/TRBV6-3 ASSPPADNYGYT
TRBV4-1 ASSKVGIGELF
TRBV15 ATSRPNSGANVLT
TRBV6-5 ASSPRGGLSSYEQY
TRBV15 ATSRDRTSGSLNYEQY
TRBV5-1 ASSDLRDGYEQY
TRBV28 ASSFRVPETQY
TRBV18 ASSPPDRAGHNEQF
TRBV11-1 ASSFLAGGPETQY
TRBV6-2/TRBV6-3 ASSRLSVQNTEAF
TRBV28 ASSTDSNSNQPQH
TRBV7-2 ASRVRASNTGELF
TRBV28 ASSLVETAYGYT